This TCR beta chain emerged from a study of neurological immune-mediated disorders. From the 5' RACE reads, TCRdb called clonotypes with MiXCR, one entry per CDR3 protein. This sample carries more than 25,000 distinct CDR3 sequences, roughly 25% of them seen once, and the ten largest clones take roughly 30%. CDR1 is SGHRS, CDR2 YFSETQ, per germline. The CDR3 length is 14 residues. V shed 3 bases and J shed 6 bases, with 15 bases lying between them. The sorted libraries involved the use of about 930,000 CD4+ or CD8+ T cells. The specimen sequenced was CD4+ T cells from blood. The gene calls are TRBV5-1 and TRBJ1-2; tentatively, D is TRBD1 (5 bases). The clonotype originates from a man aged 50-60 years with HTLV-1-associated myelopathy (HAM/TSP). CDR3 residues: CASSWESRGDGYTF. CDR3 sequence (DNA): TGCGCCAGCAGCTGGGAATCCCGGGGGGATGGCTACACCTTC.